Below are 3 T cell receptor beta chains sequenced from a single sample in a study of molecular identifiers for immune sequencing clone quantification. One entry per CDR3 protein results from TCRdb running MiXCR on the PCR reads. The repertoire holds some 580,000 distinct CDR3 sequences, with roughly 23% as singletons. The specimen sequenced was naive CD8+ T cells from blood, with Jurkat cell RNA spiked in. As to subset: FACS-sorted CD8+CD4-CCR7+CD45RA+ naive T cells. These receptors all stem from a human donor in good health. Some libraries in this study had Jurkat cell RNA spiked in.

The chain's CDR3 is CASRSGTRGTDTQYF. CDR3 DNA: TGTGCCAGTAGGTCCGGGACGAGAGGGACAGATACGCAGTATTTT. The chain employs TRBV19 and TRBJ2-3; the D gene could be TRBD1 or TRBD2 (5 bases each). The CDR3 loop spans 15 amino acids. V was shortened by 6 bases and J by 3 bases, with 16 bases between the two germline ends. CDR1 is LNHDA and CDR2 is SQIVND in the germline V gene (reference sequence).

This chain connects TRBV19 to TRBJ1-1; TRBD1 might be the D (5 bases). With 3 bases removed from V and 6 bases from J, the gap between germline ends came to 11 bases. Germline V gene sequence: CDR1 LNHDA, CDR2 SQIVND (reference sequence). This CDR3 spans 13 amino acids. As DNA, the CDR3 is TGTGCCAGTAGTATTGGAGGGGCGGCTGAAGCTTTCTTT. Protein sequence: CASSIGGAAEAFF.

This clonotype came up many times. V is TRBV20-1 and J is TRBJ2-3, with a weak D call TRBD2 (5 bases). Trimming stripped 4 bases from V and 3 bases from J, with 11 bases between. The germline gives CDR1 DFQATT, CDR2 SNEGSKA (reference sequence). This CDR3 is built from 13 residues. Here the CDR3 DNA reads TGCAGTGCTAACCTAGCATCAACAGATACGCAGTATTTT. Its protein product is CSANLASTDTQYF.